Below, one TCR beta chain is given with its context. The clone's antigen remains unknown. No much larger clone exists at a distance of one base, and base qualities are not known. This sample stems from a study of T cells in Graves' hyperthyroidism and ophthalmopathy (dated by TCRdb to between 2018 and 2020). About the full investigation: Peripheral blood was sampled at the time of initial diagnosis, prior to any treatment. For training and testing, the roughly 97 patients in the discovery cohort were randomly divided in a 7:3 ratio. TCR Vbeta CDR3 sequencing of 120 to 150 peripheral blood samples (around 45 ophthalmopathy, over 70 hyperthyroidism and some 17 progressor patients) is reported in the paper. To identify distinguishing TCR V-J signatures, a discovery cohort of 90 to 100 patients was used, comprising 43 with Graves' ophthalmopathy and some 57 with stable Graves' hyperthyroidism. Whether ophthalmopathy could be predicted prospectively was tested in an independent validation cohort made up of about 18 hyperthyroidism patients plus 17 patients who later progressed to ophthalmopathy. In addition, the study compared T-cell repertoires in thyroid tissue and in blood from about 6 Graves' hyperthyroidism patients. Once sampling was done, hyperthyroidism patients were given methimazole at a starting dose of 30 mg daily, whereas ophthalmopathy patients were given high-dose intravenous methylprednisolone. The paper's findings and limits, for the study overall: A 13 V-J signature model separated ophthalmopathy from stable hyperthyroidism, with 87.88% sensitivity and about 81% specificity in cross-validation and 80%/75% in testing. In validation, the model predicted progression to ophthalmopathy with approximately 70% sensitivity and about 72% specificity, a median of about 6 months before onset. Sample size was not statistically predetermined, and blinding of investigators to group allocation was not performed. Most expanded thyroid clonotypes (frequency above 0.001) were also detected in blood, a finding suggesting that blood repertoires may reflect thyroid immune responses.

Stable Graves' hyperthyroidism was defined as the absence of progression to ophthalmopathy over 18 months of follow-up. The hyperthyroidism patients were between 18 and 65 years old and newly diagnosed, with a disease duration of less than 2 months. The study excluded patients with uncontrolled infections, other autoimmune diseases, pregnancy or lactation. Diagnoses were based on clinical symptoms, serum thyroxine and TRAb, thyroid ultrasound and orbital computed tomography. Ficoll-Paque density gradient centrifugation was used to isolate PBMCs from approximately 11 ml of fresh peripheral blood. Total RNA was extracted with Trizol reagent, and quality was checked on an Agilent 2100 Bioanalyzer. TCR beta CDR3 regions were amplified from RNA transcripts. The first round of RT-PCR for the TCR CDR3 was performed with the HTBI primer set and the Qiagen OneStep RT-PCR kit. Libraries were constructed in a second round of multiplex PCR, after which size selection and purification were performed. Sequencing of the libraries was done on an Illumina HiSeq2000 using paired-end 100 bp reads. On the authors' methods: SOAPnuke was used to process the raw data, with reads discarded if the reads contained adapters or uncalled bases, had a mean Phred below 15, or lacked an exact constant-primer or identifier match. High-quality paired reads were merged with COPE v1.2.5, and unique nucleotide sequences were defined as clonotypes. MiTCR v1.1 was used to align the clonotypes against IMGT TRBV, TRBD and TRBJ reference segments. Only V-J combinations with frequency above 0.0001, covering about 99% of repertoires, were analysed. The TCS score was defined as the ratio of F50 (clonal expansion) to E x V (chaos), calculated using BLOSUM62-based TCRdist between CDR3 peptides within each V-J. Welch's t-statistics and random forest reduced around 510 V-J features to roughly 13, which were used in a naive Bayes classifier (R e1071). The public reads were reanalyzed by TCRdb: fastp trimming at Q25, MiXCR alignment, in-frame beta chains only. Entries are consolidated by CDR3 protein sequence, retaining the most common genes and DNA. What appears here as the V and J calls and clone size reflects TCRdb's work, not the paper's. The sample records 500,000 to 750,000 distinct CDR3 sequences, 15% to 19% of which are singletons. Of the sample, under 8% falls within the top ten clones.

The CDR3 goes from the cysteine to the phenylalanine over 15 residues. Only the CDR3 part of the read is kept: 45 bases, read in frame from the first base. CDR1 LGHDT and CDR2 YNNKEL are derived from the germline V gene (reference sequence). The junction shows trimming of 1 base on V and 1 base on J, plus 11 bases between the germline ends. Material: blood. Here the chain combines TRBV3-1 and TRBJ2-7; matching of 7 bases hints at TRBD1 as the D gene. This receptor was taken from a woman in her 30s with Graves' hyperthyroidism. The encoded CDR3 is CASSQVAGQSYEQYF. The base sequence is TGTGCCAGCAGCCAAGTGGCGGGACAGTCCTACGAGCAGTACTTC.